One and the same sample provided the 5 T cell receptor beta chains below, sequenced in a study of blood T cell repertoires in COVID-19. Clones were read by immunoSEQ multiplex PCR, and TCRdb kept only the in-frame ones, dropping some. The sample lists about 300,000 clones, about nine tenths occurring once. Material: peripheral blood. The source is a man younger than 30 with active or convalescent COVID-19.

This chain links TRBV5-1 with TRBJ2-2, with 14 bases matching TRBD2. CDR1 and CDR2 from the germline V gene are SGHRS and YFSETQ. Trimming cost V 4 bases and J 5 bases; bases outside gene matches: 4. CDR3 length equals 16 residues. The CDR3 region is CASSPGLAGVTGELFF. DNA for the CDR3: TGCGCCAGCAGCCCGGGACTAGCGGGAGTAACCGGGGAGCTGTTTTTT.

This chain joins TRBV24-1 and TRBJ2-1, with 9 bases that match TRBD2. Germline lookup yields CDR1 KGHDR and CDR2 SFDVKD. The ends lost 4 bases at V and 8 bases at J; junction bases unmatched: 11. CDR3 length: 16 amino acids. The chain's CDR3 is CATSDQDGLAYHEQFF. CDR3 nucleotides: TGTGCCACCAGTGACCAAGACGGACTAGCGTACCATGAGCAGTTCTTC.

The chain's CDR3 is CASGLVLGLAGGSSYNEQFF. DNA of the CDR3: TGTGCTAGTGGTTTGGTCCTTGGACTAGCGGGGGGGAGCTCCTACAATGAGCAGTTCTTC. The J gene is TRBJ2-1, the V gene TRBV12-5; 15 nucleotides line up with TRBD2. Trimming took 0 bases from V and 0 from J; bases not matched to a gene: 6. Germline V gene data show CDR1 as LGHNT and CDR2 as FRNRAP. The CDR3 covers 20 residues.

This clone showed up just once. The rearrangement uses TRBV6-6 and TRBJ1-4; TRBD1 is a possible D gene (5 bases). Per the germline V gene, CDR1 is MNHNY and CDR2 is SVGAGI (reference sequence). The CDR3 sequence is 15 residues long. V was trimmed by 0 bases and J by 8 bases, leaving 13 bases between them. DNA for the CDR3: TGTGCCAGCAGTTACTCAAGGGGCATTTGGGAAAAACTGTTTTTT. Protein: CASSYSRGIWEKLFF.

The gene calls are TRBV4-1 and TRBJ1-1; no clear D. V was trimmed by 1 base and J by 1 base, leaving 10 bases between them. CDR1 and CDR2 (germline): MGHRA, YSYEKL. The length of the CDR3 is 15 residues. For the CDR3, the DNA is TGCGCCAGCAGCCAAGGGTTGCGGGGGAACACTGAAGCTTTCTTT. Its protein product is CASSQGLRGNTEAFF.